This passage covers 9 T cell receptor beta chains from one sample sequenced in a study of regulatory T cells in long-lasting Graves disease. CDR3-region Arm-PCR and iRepertoire HTBI primers produced the TCR beta libraries. TCRdb recomputed calls from the multiplex PCR reads with MiXCR, one row per CDR3 protein. The sample holds about 310,000 distinct CDR3 sequences, roughly a fifth seen once. Time point noted: persistent/refractory GD, antithyroid drugs over 5 years with positive TRAb. TCR sequences were obtained from RNA taken from PBMCs. The sample consisted of peripheral blood mononuclear cells (PBMCs), taken when the disease was refractory, from a patient treated with antithyroid drugs. Receptors were obtained from a female donor with Graves disease.

There are a few counts of this clonotype. One end of the junction is discordant with germline, which a read error may explain. V is TRBV20-1 and J is TRBJ2-7; 13 positions match TRBD2. The germline V gene has CDR1 DFQATT and CDR2 SNEGSKA (reference sequence). The length of the CDR3 is 17 residues. CDR3 sequence: CSALGLAGVRAAYEQHF. The DNA of the CDR3 is TGCAGTGCTTTAGGACTAGCGGGAGTAAGGGCCGCCTACGAGCAGCACTTC.

This clonotype was detected only a few times. The chain uses TRBV6-2 or TRBV6-3 and TRBJ2-1; D ambiguous. Germline loops: CDR1 MNHEY, CDR2 SVGEGT. V was pared by 2 bases and J by 3 bases, with 8 bases between. The CDR3 contains 14 residues. The CDR3 reads CASSYGRNYNEQFF. The CDR3 region has the DNA TGTGCCAGCAGTTACGGTAGGAACTACAATGAGCAGTTCTTC.

This clonotype was detected ten times or more. This sequence joins TRBV12-3 or TRBV12-4 and TRBJ2-2; D remains unclear. Between the trimmed V and J ends, which lost 3 bases and 7 bases, there was a span of 6 bases. The CDR3 sequence is 12 residues long. CDR3 protein: CASSFENGELFF. In nucleotides, the CDR3 is TGTGCCAGCAGTTTTGAGAACGGGGAGCTGTTTTTT.

In this sample, this clonotype turned up a few times. This chain joins TRBV6-5 and TRBJ1-2, with D unclear. Germline CDR1 is MNHEY and CDR2 is SVGAGI. V gave up 0 bases and J gave up 6 bases, with 8 bases separating them. The CDR3 spans 13 residues. CDR3 residues: CASSYSAAHGYTF. The DNA for the CDR3 is TGTGCCAGCAGTTACTCGGCCGCCCATGGCTACACCTTC.

The chain joins TRBV27 to TRBJ2-1, with D unclear. The CDR3 spans 12 residues. Between the trimmed V and J ends, which lost 2 bases and 10 bases, there was a span of 9 bases. Per germline, CDR1 MNHEY and CDR2 SMNVEV (reference sequence). The CDR3 reads CASSLIDGEQFF. The DNA of the CDR3 is TGTGCCAGCAGTTTAATAGACGGGGAGCAGTTCTTC.

This clonotype was detected only a few times. The chain joins TRBV27 to TRBJ2-7; D is ambiguous. Trimming removed 0 bases at V and 10 bases at J, with 16 bases between. This CDR3 comprises 14 residues. The germline V gene encodes CDR1 MNHEY and CDR2 SMNVEV (reference sequence). CDR3 in DNA: TGTGCCAGCAGTTTATCATGGGGAACACAGAGACAGTACTTC. Its protein product is CASSLSWGTQRQYF.

Turning to this clonotype: A read error may explain this, as a much larger clone is one base away. The chain joins TRBV6-2 or TRBV6-3 to TRBJ1-2; tentatively, D is TRBD1 (5 bases). CDR3 size: 17 residues. CDR1 MNHEY and CDR2 SVGEGT come from the germline V gene. V was cut by 8 bases and J by 8 bases, with 30 bases left in between. The CDR3 here is CASGEELEVETVGGYTF. The CDR3 nucleotides read TGTGCCAGCGGTGAAGAACTGGAGGTGGAGACAGTTGGCGGCTACACCTTC.

In this sample, this clonotype turned up a few times. The CDR3 reads CASSWTLGGETQYF. The CDR3, as DNA: TGTGCCAGCAGTTGGACTTTGGGGGGAGAGACCCAGTACTTC. The chain couples TRBV27 to TRBJ2-5; D is perhaps TRBD2 (6 bases). The CDR3 runs 14 residues. Germline V gene data show CDR1 as MNHEY and CDR2 as SMNVEV (reference sequence). Trimming took off 4 bases at V and 4 bases at J, with 13 bases between the two ends.

V is TRBV29-1 and J is TRBJ2-7; TRBD1 might be the D (6 bases). CDR1 and CDR2 (germline): SQVTM, ANQGSEA. V lost 4 bases and J lost 4, with 14 bases in between. The CDR3 has 13 amino acids. The DNA for the CDR3 is TGCAGCGTTGGAGACAGGACAAGATACGAGCAGTACTTC. It encodes CSVGDRTRYEQYF.